Below, 27 T cell receptor beta chains from the same sample are listed, as sequenced in a study of CD8+CD57+ T cells in acquired aplastic anemia. Both TCR beta VDJ combination and CDR3 sequence profiling were carried out. Genomic DNA was the template for this profiling. TCRdb processed the reads anew with MiXCR; each CDR3 protein has one entry. The sample includes hundreds of thousands of distinct CDR3 sequences, roughly 68% seen only once; the top ten take approximately 3.9%. Input material: sorted CD4+, CD8+, or CD8+CD57+ T cells (not recorded which) from PBMCs. Receptors originate from a human donor in good health, serving as a control.

V is TRBV12-3 or TRBV12-4 and J is TRBJ2-2; 7 bases map to TRBD1. The CDR3 runs 15 residues. The junction had 7 bases not matched to a gene; V was cut back by 4 bases and J by 5 bases. CDR3 coding DNA: TGTGCCAGCAGTTCGCGACAGGGCGGAACCGGGGAGCTGTTTTTT. Residues: CASSSRQGGTGELFF.

This clonotype was seen a single time. V usage is TRBV19 and J usage is TRBJ2-7, with a weak D call TRBD1 (6 bases). The CDR3 spans 13 residues. Trimming took off 0 bases at V and 6 bases at J, with 9 bases between the two ends. Germline CDR1 reads LNHDA; CDR2 reads SQIVND (reference sequence). The DNA of the CDR3 is TGTGCCAGTAGTATAGATGGGACACGCGAGCAGTACTTC. It yields the protein CASSIDGTREQYF. Complete variable domain (other parts from reference TRBV19 and TRBJ2-7): DGGITQSPKYLFRKEGQNVTLSCEQNLNHDAMYWYRQDPGQGLRLIYYSQIVNDFQKGDIAEGYSVSREKKESFPLTVTSAQKNPTAFYLCASSIDGTREQYFGPGTRLTVT.

This clonotype was observed many times. The chain carries TRBV3-1 and TRBJ2-5; 12 bases agree with TRBD1. J was trimmed by 4 bases and V by 2 bases; bases with no gene match: 11. Germline V CDR1 and CDR2: LGHDT, YNNKEL (reference sequence). This CDR3 is built from 18 residues. The CDR3 sequence is CASSQLFPGQGAGETQYF. The CDR3, as DNA: TGTGCCAGCAGCCAACTTTTCCCGGGACAGGGGGCAGGAGAGACCCAGTACTTC.

This sequence joins TRBV7-2 and TRBJ1-4, with no clear D. Trimming left V 7 bases short and J 14 bases short, with 29 bases between. The germline V gene has CDR1 SGHTA and CDR2 FQGNSA. The CDR3 is made up of 16 amino acids. The CDR3 DNA follows: TGTGCCAGCAATCTATTATCGGCCGGCCATCGAGAGACCCTGTTTTTT. Its translation is CASNLLSAGHRETLFF.

In regard to this clonotype: Given a much more abundant clone one base away, this may be a read error. CDR3 bases: TGTGGCAGCAGGAGGACTAGCGGGGGGGCCTACAATGAGCAGTTCTTC. It is translated as CGSRRTSGGAYNEQFF. V and J are TRBV29-1 and TRBJ2-1; 15 bases are a match to TRBD2. There are 16 residues in the CDR3. Germline lookup yields CDR1 SQVTM and CDR2 ANQGSEA.

As regards this clonotype: It is likely a read error, because the conserved phenylalanine at the end of the CDR3 is missing. The V and J genes are TRBV9 and TRBJ2-7, with 8 bases identical to TRBD2. With V trimmed by 4 bases and J by 6 bases, 9 bases remained unmatched. CDR3 length equals 14 residues. CDR1 SGDLS and CDR2 YYNGEE come from the germline V gene. DNA of the CDR3: TGTGCCAGCAGCTCAGCGCGGGGGGCAGGCGAGCAGTACCTC. It translates to CASSSARGAGEQYL.

As concerns this clonotype: The conserved closing phenylalanine or tryptophan is absent in this CDR3, likely reflecting a read error. The DNA is left out, because the CDR3 cannot be placed on it with certainty; the CDR3 is given as TCRdb lists it. This chain joins TRBV7-2 and TRBJ1-5; TRBD1, the D gene given by the table, was not confirmed from the DNA. The germline V gene encodes CDR1 SGHTA and CDR2 FQGNSA. Counting both end residues, the CDR3 totals 13 amino acids. The CDR3 reads CASSFPFDRNYNE.

This chain connects TRBV9 to TRBJ2-7; D might be TRBD2 (6 bases). Trimming took 0 bases from V and 4 from J, leaving 11 bases between them. Germline V CDR1 and CDR2: SGDLS, YYNGEE. CDR3 length: 14 amino acids. The DNA of the CDR3 is TGTGCCAGCAGCGTAGCGGGGGTTAGGTACGAGCAGTACTTC. It is translated as CASSVAGVRYEQYF. The full variable domain, completed using reference TRBV9 and TRBJ2-7, is DSGVTQTPKHLITATGQRVTLRCSPRSGDLSVYWYQQSLDQGLQFLIQYYNGEERAKGNILERFSAQQFPDLHSELNLSSLELGDSALYFCASSVAGVRYEQYFGPGTRLTVT.

This clonotype was recorded a few times. The chain uses TRBV10-1 and TRBJ2-7; unclear D gene. The CDR3 is made up of 12 amino acids. Germline-derived CDR1 and CDR2 are WNHNN and SYGVQD (reference sequence). V was pared by 4 bases and J by 4 bases, with 8 bases between. Written as DNA, the CDR3 is TGCGCCAGCAGTGGAGAAGGATACGAGCAGTACTTC. Protein sequence: CASSGEGYEQYF.

The genes are TRBV7-3 and TRBJ2-2; the D gene could be TRBD1 or TRBD2 (5 bases each). This CDR3 has 12 residues. Germline V gene lookup returns CDR1 SGHTA and CDR2 FQGTGA. V shed 5 bases and J shed 7 bases, with 8 bases lying between them. CDR3 sequence reads: CASSRGVGELFF. The CDR3 DNA reads as TGTGCCAGCAGCCGAGGGGTCGGGGAGCTGTTTTTT.

This clonotype showed up many times. V is TRBV20-1 and J is TRBJ2-7, with TRBD2 as a possible D gene (5 bases). The germline V gene has CDR1 DFQATT and CDR2 SNEGSKA (reference sequence). The CDR3 loop spans 13 amino acids. Trimming pared 4 bases from V and 3 bases from J, leaving 13 bases between. CDR3: CSAMDLRGYEQYF. CDR3 DNA sequence: TGCAGTGCTATGGACCTCCGGGGCTACGAGCAGTACTTC.

The V gene is TRBV6-5, the J gene TRBJ2-7, with D possibly being TRBD1 (6 bases). The V gene's germline CDR1 is MNHEY and CDR2 SVGAGI. Trimming left V 3 bases short and J 5 bases short, with 17 bases between. The CDR3 has 15 residues. CDR3 protein: CASSYSVGARHEQYF. The CDR3 DNA sequence: TGTGCCAGCAGTTATTCGGTGGGGGCGAGGCACGAGCAGTACTTC.

Concerning this clonotype: Given a much more abundant clone one base away, this may be a read error. In DNA form, the CDR3 reads TGTGCCAGCAGCCCCCGGACTAGCAGTTCCTACAAGCAGTACTTC. Protein sequence: CASSPRTSSSYKQYF. The V call is TRBV7-2, the J call TRBJ2-7, with 8 bases matching TRBD2. This CDR3 comprises 15 residues. Per germline, CDR1 SGHTA and CDR2 FQGNSA.

To note about this clonotype: A read error may account for a junction end that differs from germline. The CDR3 loop is CASSETLTRTYEQYF. Here the CDR3 DNA reads TGCGCCAGCAGCGAAACTTTGACGAGGACCTACGAGCAGTACTTC. The V and J genes are TRBV5-8 and TRBJ2-7; D gene unclear. The length of the CDR3 is 15 residues. Germline CDR1 SGHTS, CDR2 YDEGEE.

In its sample, this clonotype was seen many times. Relative to the germline gene, one junction end is altered; a read error may explain this. V gene TRBV12-3 or TRBV12-4 combines with J gene TRBJ2-1, with 8 nucleotides matching TRBD2. The CDR3 has 14 amino acids. Here the CDR3 DNA reads TGTGCCAGCAGTCTAGCGGGTTTCGACAATGAGCAGTTCTTC. Translated, it gives CASSLAGFDNEQFF.

This clonotype was seen at least ten times. The chain is built from TRBV19 and TRBJ2-3, with 8 bases that match TRBD2. Germline CDR1 reads LNHDA; CDR2 reads SQIVND (reference sequence). V gave up 2 bases and J gave up 0 bases; unmatched junction bases: 1. The CDR3 has 15 residues. This CDR3 is CASSITSGSTDTQYF. CDR3 nucleotide sequence: TGTGCCAGTAGTATAACTAGCGGTAGCACAGATACGCAGTATTTT.

This clonotype was observed a handful of times. This chain joins TRBV15 and TRBJ2-5; D could derive from TRBD1 or TRBD2 (5 bases each). Germline V gene lookup returns CDR1 LNHNV and CDR2 YYDKDF (reference sequence). The CDR3 loop spans 15 amino acids. V lost 4 bases and J 4 bases, leaving 16 bases between the germline ends. The DNA of the CDR3 is TGTGCCACCAGCAAATTGGGGGTCGGGCGAGAGACCCAGTACTTC. Translated, it gives CATSKLGVGRETQYF.

In this sample, this clonotype turned up many times. CDR3 region: CSASHDSGNTIYF. In nucleotides, the CDR3 is TGCAGTGCTAGTCACGACTCTGGAAACACCATATATTTT. The chain combines TRBV20-1 with TRBJ1-3, with D unclear. CDR1 and CDR2 from the germline V gene are DFQATT and SNEGSKA (reference sequence). CDR3 length: 13 amino acids. V shed 3 bases and J shed 0 bases, with 6 bases lying between them.

This sequence joins TRBV6-5 and TRBJ1-5; TRBD1 is a possible D gene (5 bases). In germline, CDR1 is MNHEY, CDR2 SVGAGI. Trimming shortened V by 7 bases and J by 10 bases, and 17 bases separated the two germline ends. This CDR3 is 13 amino acids long. The CDR3 DNA sequence: TGTGCCAGCAACCCAGGGTCGGGTTCACCCCAGCATTTT. As protein: CASNPGSGSPQHF.

The V gene is TRBV7-2, the J gene TRBJ2-7, with 8 bases aligning to TRBD1. This CDR3 is built from 14 residues. CDR1 is SGHTA and CDR2 is FQGNSA in the germline V gene. J was trimmed by 11 bases and V by 4 bases; bases with no gene match: 13. This chain's CDR3 is CASSWTGHMYAEYF. Here the CDR3 DNA reads TGTGCCAGCAGCTGGACAGGGCACATGTACGCGGAGTACTTC.

Remarks on this clonotype: This CDR3 is missing its conserved last phenylalanine or tryptophan, likely due to a read error. The DNA is left out, because the CDR3 cannot be placed on it with certainty; the CDR3 is given as TCRdb lists it. V gene TRBV7-2 combines with J gene TRBJ2-2; the DNA was not compared with TRBD1, the D call given in the table. Germline CDR1 is SGHTA and CDR2 is FQGNSA. A total of 13 residues make up the CDR3, ends included. The CDR3 here is CASSEASWGADKN.

The rearrangement links TRBV24-1 to TRBJ2-1; D might be TRBD1 (6 bases). CDR1 is KGHDR and CDR2 is SFDVKD in the germline V gene. The V end lost 6 bases, the J end lost 9 bases, and 14 bases lay between the germline ends. This CDR3 has 13 amino acids. CDR3 sequence: CATSTLGGGEQFF. DNA of the CDR3: TGTGCCACCAGTACCCTAGGGGGTGGTGAGCAGTTCTTC.

The chain uses TRBV7-9 and TRBJ2-7, with a weak D call TRBD1 (5 bases). The CDR3 spans 14 residues. Germline CDR1 reads SEHNR; CDR2 reads FQNEAQ (reference sequence). V dropped 1 base and J dropped 2 bases, with 9 bases sitting between them. CDR3 loop: CASSLGTPTYEQYF. CDR3 nucleotide sequence: TGTGCCAGCAGCTTAGGGACACCAACCTACGAGCAGTACTTC. Variable domain in full (rest from reference TRBV7-9 and TRBJ2-7): DTGVSQNPRHKITKRGQNVTFRCDPISEHNRLYWYRQTLGQGPEFLTYFQNEAQLEKSRLLSDRFSAERPKGSFSTLEIQRTEQGDSAMYLCASSLGTPTYEQYFGPGTRLTVT.

The V and J genes are TRBV7-9 and TRBJ1-5; tentative D call: TRBD1 (5 bases). There are 13 residues in the CDR3. V lost 6 bases, J lost 6 bases, and 12 bases lay in between. The germline V gene has CDR1 SEHNR and CDR2 FQNEAQ (reference sequence). CDR3 region: CASSVGVGQPQHF. The CDR3 DNA is TGTGCCAGCAGTGTAGGGGTGGGTCAGCCCCAGCATTTT.

The chain is built from TRBV15 and TRBJ1-2, with TRBD1 identical over 7 bases. This CDR3 is 13 amino acids long. The J segment lost 4 bases and the V segment lost 6 bases, leaving 5 bases of the junction unmatched. The germline V gene has CDR1 LNHNV and CDR2 YYDKDF (reference sequence). The CDR3 spells CATRRDSTYGYTF. DNA of the CDR3: TGTGCCACCAGACGGGACAGTACCTATGGCTACACCTTC.

The rearrangement joins TRBV7-9 to TRBJ2-3; possible D gene TRBD2, 5 bases. Trimming shortened V by 5 bases and J by 11 bases, and 23 bases separated the two germline ends. The CDR3 totals 15 residues. Germline V CDR1 and CDR2: SEHNR, FQNEAQ (reference sequence). CDR3 in amino acids: CASSKVLEGEWEQYF. CDR3 DNA: TGTGCCAGCAGCAAAGTCTTAGAGGGTGAGTGGGAGCAGTATTTT.

V and J are TRBV7-4 and TRBJ1-1; no clear D. This CDR3 is 15 amino acids long. Trimming pared 5 bases from V and 4 bases from J, leaving 17 bases between. Germline CDR1 reads SGHVT; CDR2 reads SQSDAQ. This CDR3 is CASSLRQGLSTEAFF. CDR3 in DNA: TGTGCCAGCAGCCTGAGACAAGGATTGAGCACTGAAGCTTTCTTT.